Below, one TCR beta chain is given with its context. The antigen remains unidentified. The ends were cut back, 7 bases at V and 4 bases at J, with 8 bases in the middle. Germline CDR1 and CDR2: MDHEN and SYDVKM. The CDR3 sequence is 11 residues long. The sample belongs to a study of cytomegalovirus exposure and HLA in healthy donors. At the level of the study: In an early release, HLA-typed donors contributed 77 million or so unique TCR sequences.

The study's findings and limits: Later analysis showed TCR association rates varying by HLA locus, highest for DRB1 and lowest for HLA-C. The authors later linked a missense DCLRE1C variant to TCR beta V- and J-gene trimming.

The PCR contained 60 Vbeta and 13 Jbeta primers. Clones were sequenced by immunoSEQ multiplex PCR, and TCRdb holds only the in-frame ones, with some missing. The data contain around 91,000 clones, about nine tenths of them singletons. The receptor's source is a man in his thirties or forties in good health and CMV-seropositive. The chain uses TRBV28 and TRBJ2-7, with a possible D match to TRBD1 (6 bases). Source material: PBMCs. CDR3 residues: CASKQGYEQYF. CDR3 coding DNA: TGTGCCAGCAAACAGGGTTACGAGCAGTACTTC.